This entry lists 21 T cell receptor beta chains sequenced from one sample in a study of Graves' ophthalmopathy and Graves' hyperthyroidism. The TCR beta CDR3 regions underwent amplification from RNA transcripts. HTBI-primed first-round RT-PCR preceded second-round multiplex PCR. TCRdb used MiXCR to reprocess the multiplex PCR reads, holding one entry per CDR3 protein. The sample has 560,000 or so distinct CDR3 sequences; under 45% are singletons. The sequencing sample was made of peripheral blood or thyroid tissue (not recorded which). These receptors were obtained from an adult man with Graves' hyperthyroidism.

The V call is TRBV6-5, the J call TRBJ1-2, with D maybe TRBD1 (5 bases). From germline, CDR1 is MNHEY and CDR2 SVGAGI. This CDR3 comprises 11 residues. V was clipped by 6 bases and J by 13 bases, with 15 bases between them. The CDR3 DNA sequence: TGTGCCAGCAGATTGCAGGGAGGTAGCACCTTC. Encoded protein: CASRLQGGSTF.

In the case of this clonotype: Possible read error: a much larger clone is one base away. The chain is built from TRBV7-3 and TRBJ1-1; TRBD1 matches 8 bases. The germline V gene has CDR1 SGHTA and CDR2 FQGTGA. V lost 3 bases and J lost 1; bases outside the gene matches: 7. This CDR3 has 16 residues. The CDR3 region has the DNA TGTGCCAGCAGCTTTCTGGCAGGGGGCGGGAACACTGAAGCTTTCTTT. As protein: CASSFLAGGGNTEAFF.

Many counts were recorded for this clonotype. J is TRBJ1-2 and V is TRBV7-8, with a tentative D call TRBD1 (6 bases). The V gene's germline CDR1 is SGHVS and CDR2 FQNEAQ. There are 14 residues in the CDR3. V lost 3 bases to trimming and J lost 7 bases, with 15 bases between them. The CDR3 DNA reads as TGTGCCAGCAGCTTGAGTCAGGGGACCGCTGGCTACACCTTC. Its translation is CASSLSQGTAGYTF.

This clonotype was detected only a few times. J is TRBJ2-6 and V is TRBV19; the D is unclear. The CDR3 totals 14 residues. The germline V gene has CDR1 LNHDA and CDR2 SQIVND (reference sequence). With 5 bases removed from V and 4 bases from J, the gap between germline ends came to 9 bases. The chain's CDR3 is CASSPRTGANVLTF. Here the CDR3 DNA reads TGTGCCAGTAGTCCTCGAACGGGGGCCAACGTCCTGACTTTC.

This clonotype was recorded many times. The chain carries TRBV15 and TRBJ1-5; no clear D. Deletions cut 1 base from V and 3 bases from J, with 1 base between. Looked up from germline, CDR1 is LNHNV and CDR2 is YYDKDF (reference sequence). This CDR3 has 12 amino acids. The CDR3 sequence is CATSRANQPQHF. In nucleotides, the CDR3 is TGTGCCACCAGCAGAGCCAATCAGCCCCAGCATTTT.

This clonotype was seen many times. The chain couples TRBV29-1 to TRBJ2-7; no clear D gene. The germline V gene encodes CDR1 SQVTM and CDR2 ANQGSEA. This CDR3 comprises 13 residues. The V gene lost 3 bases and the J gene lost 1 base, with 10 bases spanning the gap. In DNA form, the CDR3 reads TGCAGCGTTGAGAGCGCTCAATCCTACGAGCAGTACTTC. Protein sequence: CSVESAQSYEQYF.

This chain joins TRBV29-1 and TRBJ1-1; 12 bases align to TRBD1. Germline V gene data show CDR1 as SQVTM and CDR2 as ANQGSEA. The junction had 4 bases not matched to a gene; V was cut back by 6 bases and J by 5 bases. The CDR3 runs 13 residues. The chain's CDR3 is CSVGTGGRTEAFF. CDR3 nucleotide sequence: TGCAGCGTAGGGACAGGGGGCAGAACTGAAGCTTTCTTT.

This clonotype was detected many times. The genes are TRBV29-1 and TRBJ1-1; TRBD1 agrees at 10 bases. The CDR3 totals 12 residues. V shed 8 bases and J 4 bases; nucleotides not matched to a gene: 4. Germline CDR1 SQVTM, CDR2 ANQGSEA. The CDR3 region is CSPRDRGTEAFF. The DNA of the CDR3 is TGCAGCCCCCGGGACAGGGGCACTGAAGCTTTCTTT.

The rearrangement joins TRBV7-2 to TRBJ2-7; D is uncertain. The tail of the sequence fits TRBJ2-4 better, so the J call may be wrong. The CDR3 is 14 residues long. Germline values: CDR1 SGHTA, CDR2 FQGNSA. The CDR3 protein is CASSRLLAKNIQYF. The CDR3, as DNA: TGTGCCAGCAGCCGATTGCTAGCCAAAAACATTCAGTACTTC.

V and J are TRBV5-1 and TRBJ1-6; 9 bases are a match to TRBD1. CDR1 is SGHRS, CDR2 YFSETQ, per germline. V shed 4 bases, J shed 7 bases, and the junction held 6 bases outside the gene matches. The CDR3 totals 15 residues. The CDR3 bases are TGCGCCAGCAGCAAGGACGGGACAGGGAATTCACCCCTCCACTTT. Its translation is CASSKDGTGNSPLHF.

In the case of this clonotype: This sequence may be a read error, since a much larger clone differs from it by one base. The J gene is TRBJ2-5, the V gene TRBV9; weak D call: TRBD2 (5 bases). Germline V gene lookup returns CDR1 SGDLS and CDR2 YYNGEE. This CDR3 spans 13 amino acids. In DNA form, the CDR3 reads TGCGCCAGCACGAGGGCGCGACAAGAGACCCAGTACTTC. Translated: CASTRARQETQYF.

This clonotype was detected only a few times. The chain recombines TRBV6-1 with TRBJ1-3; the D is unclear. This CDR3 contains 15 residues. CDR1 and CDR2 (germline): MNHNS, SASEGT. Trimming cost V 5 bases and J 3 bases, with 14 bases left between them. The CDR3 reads CASSYSGSGGNTIYF. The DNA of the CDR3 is TGTGCCAGCAGTTACTCGGGGAGTGGTGGAAACACCATATATTTT.

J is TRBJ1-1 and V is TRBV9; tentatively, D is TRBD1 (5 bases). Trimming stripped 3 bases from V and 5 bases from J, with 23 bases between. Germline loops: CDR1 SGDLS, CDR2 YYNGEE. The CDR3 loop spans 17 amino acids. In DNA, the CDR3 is TGTGCCAGCAGCGCAGCTCCGGGGTATCACGGGGGGACTGAAGCTTTCTTT. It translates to CASSAAPGYHGGTEAFF.

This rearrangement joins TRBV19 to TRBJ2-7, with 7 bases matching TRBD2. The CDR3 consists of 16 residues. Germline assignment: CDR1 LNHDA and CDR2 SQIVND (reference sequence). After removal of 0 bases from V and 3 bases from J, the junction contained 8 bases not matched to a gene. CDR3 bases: TGTGCCAGTAGTATAGATCACGGCGCTAGCGGCTACGAGCAGTACTTC. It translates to CASSIDHGASGYEQYF.

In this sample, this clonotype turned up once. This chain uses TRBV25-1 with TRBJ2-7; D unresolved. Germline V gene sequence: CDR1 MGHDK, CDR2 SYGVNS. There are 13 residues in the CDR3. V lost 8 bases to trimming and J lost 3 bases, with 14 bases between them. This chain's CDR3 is CASVVQTGYEQYF. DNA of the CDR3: TGTGCCAGCGTTGTTCAGACTGGCTACGAGCAGTACTTC.

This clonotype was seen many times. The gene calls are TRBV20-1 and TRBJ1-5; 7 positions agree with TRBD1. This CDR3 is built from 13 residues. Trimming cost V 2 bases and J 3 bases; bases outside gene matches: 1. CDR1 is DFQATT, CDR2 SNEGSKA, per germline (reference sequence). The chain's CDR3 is CSARRGPNQPQHF. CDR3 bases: TGCAGTGCTAGAAGGGGGCCCAATCAGCCCCAGCATTTT.

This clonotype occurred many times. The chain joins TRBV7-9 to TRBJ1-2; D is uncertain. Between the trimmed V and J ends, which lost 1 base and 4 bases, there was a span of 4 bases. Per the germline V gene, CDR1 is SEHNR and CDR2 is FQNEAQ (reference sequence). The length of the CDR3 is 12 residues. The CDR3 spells CASSLGAYGYTF. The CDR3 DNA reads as TGTGCCAGCAGCTTAGGGGCCTATGGCTACACCTTC.

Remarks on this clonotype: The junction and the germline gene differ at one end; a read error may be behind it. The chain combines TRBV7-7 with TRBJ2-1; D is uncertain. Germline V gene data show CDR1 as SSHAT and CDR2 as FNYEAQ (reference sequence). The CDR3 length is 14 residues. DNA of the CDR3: TGTGCTAGCAGCTTAGTTCGGACCTACAATGAGCAGTTCTTC. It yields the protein CASSLVRTYNEQFF.

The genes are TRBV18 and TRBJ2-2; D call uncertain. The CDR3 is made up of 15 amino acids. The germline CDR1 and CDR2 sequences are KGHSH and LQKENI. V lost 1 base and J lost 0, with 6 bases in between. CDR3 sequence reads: CASSPLAANTGELFF. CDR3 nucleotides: TGTGCCAGCTCACCACTAGCAGCGAACACCGGGGAGCTGTTTTTT.

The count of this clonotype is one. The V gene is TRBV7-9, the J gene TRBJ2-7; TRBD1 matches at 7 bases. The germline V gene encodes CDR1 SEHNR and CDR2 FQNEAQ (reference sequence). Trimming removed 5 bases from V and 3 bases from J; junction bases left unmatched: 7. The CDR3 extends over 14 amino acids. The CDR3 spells CASSLPRDSYEQYF. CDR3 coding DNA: TGTGCCAGCAGCCTACCGAGGGACAGCTACGAGCAGTACTTC.

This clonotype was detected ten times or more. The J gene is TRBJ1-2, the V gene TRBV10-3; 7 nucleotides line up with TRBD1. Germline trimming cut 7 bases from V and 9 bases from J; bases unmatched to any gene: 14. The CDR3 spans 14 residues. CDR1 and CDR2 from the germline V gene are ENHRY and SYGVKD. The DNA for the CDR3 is TGTGCCATCAATCCAACCGGGACAGCATCACGCTACACCTTC. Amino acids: CAINPTGTASRYTF.